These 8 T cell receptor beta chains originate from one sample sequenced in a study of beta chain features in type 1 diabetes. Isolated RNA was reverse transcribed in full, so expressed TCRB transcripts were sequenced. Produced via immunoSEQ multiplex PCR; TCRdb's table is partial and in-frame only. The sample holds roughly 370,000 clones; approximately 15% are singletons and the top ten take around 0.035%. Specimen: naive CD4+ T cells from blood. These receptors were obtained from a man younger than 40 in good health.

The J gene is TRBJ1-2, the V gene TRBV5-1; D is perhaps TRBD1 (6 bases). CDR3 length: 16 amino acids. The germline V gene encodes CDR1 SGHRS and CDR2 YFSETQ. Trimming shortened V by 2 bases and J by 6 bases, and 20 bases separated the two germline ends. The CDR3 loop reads CASSLRFRPPGDGYTF. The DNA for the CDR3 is TGCGCCAGCAGCTTAAGGTTCAGGCCTCCAGGGGATGGCTACACCTTC.

The CDR3 sequence: CASTTQGAVLNNEQFF. The CDR3 nucleotides are TGTGCCAGCACCACACAGGGGGCTGTTTTAAACAATGAGCAGTTCTTC. The J gene is TRBJ2-1, the V gene TRBV2, with 9 positions matching TRBD1. V dropped 7 bases and J dropped 5; count of bases not matched to a gene: 12. Germline lookup yields CDR1 SNHLY and CDR2 FYNNEI. This CDR3 has 16 residues.

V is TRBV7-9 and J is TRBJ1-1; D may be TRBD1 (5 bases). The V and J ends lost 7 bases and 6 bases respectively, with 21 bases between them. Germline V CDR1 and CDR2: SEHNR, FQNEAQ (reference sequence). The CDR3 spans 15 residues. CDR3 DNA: TGTGCCAGCAATCAGGGACGGATGCGGGCATCTGAAGCTTTCTTT. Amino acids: CASNQGRMRASEAFF.

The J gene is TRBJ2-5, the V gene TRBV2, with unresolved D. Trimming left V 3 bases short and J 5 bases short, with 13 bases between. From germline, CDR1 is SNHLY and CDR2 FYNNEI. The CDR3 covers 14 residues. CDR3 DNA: TGTGCCAGCAGTGATTGGGCTAGTTTGGAGACCCAGTACTTC. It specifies CASSDWASLETQYF.

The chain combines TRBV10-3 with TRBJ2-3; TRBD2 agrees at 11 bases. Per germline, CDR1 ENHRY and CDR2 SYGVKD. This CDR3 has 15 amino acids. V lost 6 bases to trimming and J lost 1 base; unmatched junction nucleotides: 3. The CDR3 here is CAIRVLAGGTDTQYF. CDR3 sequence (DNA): TGTGCCATCAGGGTACTAGCGGGGGGCACAGATACGCAGTATTTT.

The CDR3 region has the DNA TGTGCCAGCAGCTTATTCCCGGGGGAAGAGACCCAGTACTTC. Translating it yields CASSLFPGEETQYF. The chain uses TRBV7-3 and TRBJ2-5; a weak D match, TRBD2 (6 bases). CDR1 SGHTA and CDR2 FQGTGA come from the germline V gene. The ends were cut back, 2 bases at V and 3 bases at J, with 10 bases in the middle. This CDR3 region has 14 residues.

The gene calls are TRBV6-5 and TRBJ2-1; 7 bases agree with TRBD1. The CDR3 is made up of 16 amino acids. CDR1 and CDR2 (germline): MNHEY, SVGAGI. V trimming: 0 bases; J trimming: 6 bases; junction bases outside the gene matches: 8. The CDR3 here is CASSYSTGQLRNEQFF. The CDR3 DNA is TGTGCCAGCAGTTACTCGACGGGACAGCTTCGCAATGAGCAGTTCTTC.

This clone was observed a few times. CDR3 in amino acids: CASSLTSGRVNEQFF. The CDR3 DNA is TGCGCCAGCAGCCTGACTAGCGGGAGGGTAAATGAGCAGTTCTTC. This chain uses TRBV5-1 with TRBJ2-1; 14 bases are a match to TRBD2. The V and J ends lost 4 bases and 7 bases, in that order; junction bases with no gene match: 4. CDR1 and CDR2 (germline): SGHRS, YFSETQ. The CDR3 consists of 15 residues.